This T cell receptor (beta chain) was identified during a study of blood T cells in healthy people across ages. The CDR3 length is 14 residues. In germline, CDR1 is LNHDA, CDR2 SQIVND (reference sequence). V lost 4 bases and J lost 1, with 10 bases in between. A second 7 to 11 cycle PCR used barcoded and J-beta primers. Each CDR3 protein gets one entry after TCRdb re-called the 5' RACE reads with MiXCR. The data show around 1,700,000 distinct CDR3 sequences, with roughly 28% seen just once and around 7.7% held by the top ten. The table lists this clonotype with a count of one. Source material: blood. The rearrangement joins TRBV19 to TRBJ1-1, with a tentative D call TRBD1 (5 bases). This receptor was identified in a woman aged 25 to 39 in good health. As DNA, the CDR3 is TGTGCCAGTAGTACCGACAGCCAGAACACTGAAGCTTTCTTT. Its translation is CASSTDSQNTEAFF. The full variable domain, completed using reference TRBV19 and TRBJ1-1, is DGGITQSPKYLFRKEGQNVTLSCEQNLNHDAMYWYRQDPGQGLRLIYYSQIVNDFQKGDIAEGYSVSREKKESFPLTVTSAQKNPTAFYLCASSTDSQNTEAFFGQGTRLTVV.